This paragraph covers one T cell receptor beta chain sequence. The source of the sample is a study of blood T cell repertoires in COVID-19. V shed 2 bases and J shed 5 bases, with 15 bases lying between them. CDR3 length: 15 amino acids. Per germline, CDR1 SEHNR and CDR2 FQNEAQ (reference sequence). Sequenced by immunoSEQ multiplex PCR; TCRdb stores in-frame clones only, minus some. Among more than 85,000 clones listed, more than 80% were seen once. This TCR came from a woman aged 70-85 years with acute or convalescent COVID-19. The sample comprised peripheral blood. The chain joins TRBV7-9 to TRBJ1-1, with D hard to call. CDR3 DNA: TGTGCCAGCAGCTTAATGGCAGGATCTGGTACTGAAGCTTTCTTT. Translated, it gives CASSLMAGSGTEAFF. Complete variable domain (other parts from reference TRBV7-9 and TRBJ1-1): DTGVSQNPRHKITKRGQNVTFRCDPISEHNRLYWYRQTLGQGPEFLTYFQNEAQLEKSRLLSDRFSAERPKGSFSTLEIQRTEQGDSAMYLCASSLMAGSGTEAFFGQGTRLTVV.